Included here is one TCR beta chain sequence, with context. Its antigen is still unknown. This CDR3 has 16 residues. Trimming took 7 bases from V and 3 from J, leaving 19 bases between them. CDR1 is MDHEN and CDR2 is SYDVKM in the germline V gene. The source of the sample is a study of lymphopenia after photon versus proton radiotherapy. Findings and limits, study-wide: Photon-treated patients lost naive T cells and TCR diversity; proton-treated stayed stable. Oligoclonal CD8+ Temra expansion after nadir drove photon patients' diversity drop. A bigger post-nadir fall in TCR diversity correlated inversely with survival time in deceased patients.

Produced via immunoSEQ multiplex PCR; TCRdb's table is partial and in-frame only. The table lists tens of thousands of clones, around nine tenths of them singletons. This chain uses TRBV28 with TRBJ1-5; D not resolved. The source was peripheral blood, collected from a patient treated with proton-based radiotherapy. The sequence was collected from a woman aged 70-85 years with pancreatic cancer. Some clones in this sample may be carry-over from other donors' samples. The CDR3 sequence is CASISTSTIHNQPQHF. Written as DNA, the CDR3 is TGTGCCAGCATTTCTACCTCGACAATCCACAATCAGCCCCAGCATTTT.